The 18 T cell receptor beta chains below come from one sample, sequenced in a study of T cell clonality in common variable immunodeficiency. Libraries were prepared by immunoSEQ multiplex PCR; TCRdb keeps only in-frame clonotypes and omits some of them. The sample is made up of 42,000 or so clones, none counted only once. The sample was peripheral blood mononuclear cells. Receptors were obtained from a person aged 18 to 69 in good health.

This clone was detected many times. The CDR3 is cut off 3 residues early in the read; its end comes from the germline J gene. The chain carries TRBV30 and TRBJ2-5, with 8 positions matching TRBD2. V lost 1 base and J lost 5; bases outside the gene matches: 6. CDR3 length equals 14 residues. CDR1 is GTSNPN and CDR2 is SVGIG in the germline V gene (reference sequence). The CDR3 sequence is CAWSGAGDLETQYF. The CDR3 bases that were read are TGTGCCTGGAGTGGAGCGGGGGATCTGGAGACC.

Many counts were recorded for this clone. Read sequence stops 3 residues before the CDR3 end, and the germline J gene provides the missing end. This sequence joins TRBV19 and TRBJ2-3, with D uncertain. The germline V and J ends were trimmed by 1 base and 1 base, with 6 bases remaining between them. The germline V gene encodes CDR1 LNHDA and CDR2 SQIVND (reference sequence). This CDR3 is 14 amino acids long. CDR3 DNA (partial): TGTGCCAGTAGTATAGGGCACCGCACAGATACG. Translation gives CASSIGHRTDT. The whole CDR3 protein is CASSIGHRTDTQYF.

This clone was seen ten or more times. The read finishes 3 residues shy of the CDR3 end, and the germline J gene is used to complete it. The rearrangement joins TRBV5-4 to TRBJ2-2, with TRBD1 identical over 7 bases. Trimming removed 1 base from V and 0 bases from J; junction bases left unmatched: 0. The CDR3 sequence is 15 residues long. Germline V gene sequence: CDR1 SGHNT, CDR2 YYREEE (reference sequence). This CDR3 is CASSLQGANTGELFF. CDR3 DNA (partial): TGTGCCAGCAGCTTGCAGGGGGCGAACACCGGGGAG.

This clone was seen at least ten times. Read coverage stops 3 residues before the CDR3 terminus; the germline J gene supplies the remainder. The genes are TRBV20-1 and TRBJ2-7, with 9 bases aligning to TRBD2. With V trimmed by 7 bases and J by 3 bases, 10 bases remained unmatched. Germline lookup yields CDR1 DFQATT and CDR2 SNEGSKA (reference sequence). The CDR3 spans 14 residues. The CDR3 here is CSVRDSGRLYEQYF. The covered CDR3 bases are TGCAGTGTCAGGGACAGCGGGAGGCTCTACGAG.

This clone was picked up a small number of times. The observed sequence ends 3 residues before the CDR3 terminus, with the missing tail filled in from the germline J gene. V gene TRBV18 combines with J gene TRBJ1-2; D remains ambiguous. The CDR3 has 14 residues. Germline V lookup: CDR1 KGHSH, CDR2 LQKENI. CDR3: CASSLGSSTDTYTF. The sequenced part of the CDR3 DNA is TGTGCCAGCTCACTCGGGTCTAGCACAGATACC.

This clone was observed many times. CDR3 in amino acids: CASSIGQLNNYGYTF. CDR3 DNA (partial): TGTGCCAGCAGCATTGGACAGTTGAATAACTATGGC. The chain couples TRBV5-6 to TRBJ1-2, with a weak D call TRBD1 (6 bases). The CDR3 end is not reached by the read, which stops 3 residues before it; the germline J gene fills it in. Germline CDR1 and CDR2: SGHDT and YYEEEE. V gave up 4 bases and J gave up 1 base, with 14 bases separating them. The CDR3 extends over 15 amino acids.

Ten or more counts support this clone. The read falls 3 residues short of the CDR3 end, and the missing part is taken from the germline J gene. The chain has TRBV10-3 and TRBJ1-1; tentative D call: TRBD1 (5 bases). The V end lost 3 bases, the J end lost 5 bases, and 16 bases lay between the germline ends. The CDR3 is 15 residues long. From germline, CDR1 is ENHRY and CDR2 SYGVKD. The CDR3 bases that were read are TGTGCCATCAGTGATGCTTCAGTGGGGCAGACTGAA. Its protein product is CAISDASVGQTE. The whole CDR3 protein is CAISDASVGQTEAFF.

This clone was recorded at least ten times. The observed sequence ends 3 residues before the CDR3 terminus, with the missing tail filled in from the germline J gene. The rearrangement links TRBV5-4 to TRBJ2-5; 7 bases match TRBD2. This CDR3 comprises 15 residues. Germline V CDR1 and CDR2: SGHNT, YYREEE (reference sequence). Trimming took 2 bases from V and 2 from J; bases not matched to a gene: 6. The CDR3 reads CASSLPTSAQETQYF. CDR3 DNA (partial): TGTGCCAGCAGCTTACCAACTAGCGCGCAAGAGACC.

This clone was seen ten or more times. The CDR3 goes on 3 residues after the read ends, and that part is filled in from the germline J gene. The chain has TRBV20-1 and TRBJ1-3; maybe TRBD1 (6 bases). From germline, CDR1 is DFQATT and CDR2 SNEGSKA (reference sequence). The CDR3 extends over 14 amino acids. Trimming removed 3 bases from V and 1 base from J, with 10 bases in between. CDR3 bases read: TGCAGTGCTAGCCTGGACAGTTCTGGAAACACC. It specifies CSASLDSSGNT. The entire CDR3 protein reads CSASLDSSGNTIYF.

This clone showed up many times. CDR3 region: CASSRGGSSYNEQFF. The part of the CDR3 DNA that was read is TGCGCCAGCAGCCGTGGCGGGAGCTCCTACAATGAG. This sequence joins TRBV5-1 and TRBJ2-1, with TRBD2 matching 7 bases. Sequencing ends 3 residues short of the CDR3 end; the germline J gene provides the rest. CDR1 is SGHRS, CDR2 YFSETQ, per germline. Unmatched junction bases numbered 4, after V lost 4 bases and J lost 0 bases. The CDR3 extends over 15 amino acids.

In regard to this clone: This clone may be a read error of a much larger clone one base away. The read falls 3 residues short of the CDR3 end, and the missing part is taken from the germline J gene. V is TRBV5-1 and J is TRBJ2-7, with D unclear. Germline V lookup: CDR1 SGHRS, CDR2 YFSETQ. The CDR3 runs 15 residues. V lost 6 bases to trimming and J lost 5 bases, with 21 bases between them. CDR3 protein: CASNFYSQRPNEQYF. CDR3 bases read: TGCGCCAGCAACTTCTACTCTCAGCGACCCAACGAG.

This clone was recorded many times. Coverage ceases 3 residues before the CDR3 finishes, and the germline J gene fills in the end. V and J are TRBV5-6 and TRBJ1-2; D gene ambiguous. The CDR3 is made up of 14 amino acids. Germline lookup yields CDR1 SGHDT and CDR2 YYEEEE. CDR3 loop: CASRLPIPGRGYTF. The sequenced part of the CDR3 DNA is TGTGCCAGCAGACTCCCTATCCCTGGTCGGGGC.

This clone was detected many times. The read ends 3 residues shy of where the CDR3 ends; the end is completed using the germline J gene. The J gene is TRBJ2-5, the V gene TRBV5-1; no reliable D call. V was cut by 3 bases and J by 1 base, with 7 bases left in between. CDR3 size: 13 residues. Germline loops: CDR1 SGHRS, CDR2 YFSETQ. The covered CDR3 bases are TGCGCCAGCAGCTCAGGAGTCCAAGAGACC. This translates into CASSSGVQET. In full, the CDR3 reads CASSSGVQETQYF.

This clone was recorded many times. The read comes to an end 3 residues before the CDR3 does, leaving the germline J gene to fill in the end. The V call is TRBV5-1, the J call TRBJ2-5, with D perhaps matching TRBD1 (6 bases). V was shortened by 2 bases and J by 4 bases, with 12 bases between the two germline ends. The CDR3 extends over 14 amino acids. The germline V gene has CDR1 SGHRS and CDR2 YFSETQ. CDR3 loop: CASSFIQGRETQYF. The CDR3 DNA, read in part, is TGCGCCAGCAGCTTTATTCAGGGGCGAGAGACC.

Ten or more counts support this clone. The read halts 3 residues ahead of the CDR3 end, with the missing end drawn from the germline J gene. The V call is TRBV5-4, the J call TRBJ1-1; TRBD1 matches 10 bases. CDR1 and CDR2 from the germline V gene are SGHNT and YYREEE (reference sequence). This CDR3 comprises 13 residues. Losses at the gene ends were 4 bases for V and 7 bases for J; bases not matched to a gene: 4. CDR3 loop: CASSQTGGGEAFF. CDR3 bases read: TGTGCCAGCAGCCAGACAGGGGGCGGTGAA.

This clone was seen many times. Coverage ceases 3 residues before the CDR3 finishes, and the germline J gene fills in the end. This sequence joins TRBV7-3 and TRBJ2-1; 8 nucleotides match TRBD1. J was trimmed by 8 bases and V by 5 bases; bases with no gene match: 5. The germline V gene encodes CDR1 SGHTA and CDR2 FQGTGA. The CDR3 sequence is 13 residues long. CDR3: CASSTIQGDEQFF. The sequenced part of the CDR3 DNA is TGTGCCAGCAGCACGATACAGGGGGATGAG. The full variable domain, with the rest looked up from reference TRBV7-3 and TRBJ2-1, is GAGVSQTPSNKVTEKGKYVELRCDPISGHTALYWYRQSLGQGPEFLIYFQGTGAADDSGLPNDRFFAVRPEGSVSTLKIQRTERGDSAVYLCASSTIQGDEQFFGPGTRLTVL.

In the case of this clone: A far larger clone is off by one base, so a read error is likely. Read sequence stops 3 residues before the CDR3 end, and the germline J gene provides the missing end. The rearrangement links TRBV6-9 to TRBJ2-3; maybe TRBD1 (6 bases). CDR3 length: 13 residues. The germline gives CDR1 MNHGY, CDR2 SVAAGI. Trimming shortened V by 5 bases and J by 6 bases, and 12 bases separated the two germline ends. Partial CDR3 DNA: TGTGCCAGCAGTGACGAGAGGGGGGATACG. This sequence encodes CASSDERGDT. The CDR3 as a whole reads CASSDERGDTQYF.

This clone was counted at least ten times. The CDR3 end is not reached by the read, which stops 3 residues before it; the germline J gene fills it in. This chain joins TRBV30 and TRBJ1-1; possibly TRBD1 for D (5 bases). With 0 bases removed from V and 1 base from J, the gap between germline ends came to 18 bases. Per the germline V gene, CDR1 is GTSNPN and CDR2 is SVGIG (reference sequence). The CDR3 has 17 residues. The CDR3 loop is CAWSVLGGFWSNTEAFF. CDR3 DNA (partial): TGTGCCTGGAGTGTTTTGGGGGGATTTTGGTCGAACACTGAA.